This T cell receptor (beta chain) originates from a study of blood T cell repertoires in COVID-19. Study as a whole: Sites across the United States, Italy and Spain contributed samples from acute and convalescent COVID-19. PBMCs, B-cell-depleted T cells, or T cells provided the cDNA or gDNA that made up the material.

Authors' data handling: Amplification from reference gene primers served as the basis for estimated nucleated cell counts. Sequencing used immunoSEQ multiplex PCR; TCRdb keeps in-frame clones, though not all of them. The DNA was the basis for D and trimming; V, J and clone size are from that table. This table has about 300,000 clones, approximately 90% appearing once. The V end was cut by 4 bases, the J end by 3 bases, with 13 bases between. Germline V gene data show CDR1 as PRHDT and CDR2 as FYEKMQ (reference sequence). This CDR3 spans 14 amino acids. This chain joins TRBV13 and TRBJ2-7, with TRBD2 as a possible D gene (5 bases). The material sequenced was peripheral blood. The TCR sequence derives from a young woman who had recovered from COVID-19. CDR3 coding DNA: TGTGCCAGCAGCTCCTACGGGGATATCTACGAGCAGTACTTC. This encodes CASSSYGDIYEQYF.